This record looks at one T cell receptor (beta chain) sequence and its context. The antigen it recognizes is unknown. No much larger clone exists at a distance of one base, and base qualities are not known. The cohort consisted of hundreds of healthy bone marrow donors. Cohort members were all nominally healthy when sampled, although unrecorded immune exposures were likely present. The donor tested CMV seronegative, placing the donor among the 350 or so seronegative members of the cohort. Each donor provided a peripheral blood sample, and peripheral blood mononuclear cells were used for TCR beta sequencing. Genomic DNA extraction from the blood cell samples was performed with the Qiagen DNeasy Blood Extraction Kit. Library method: the immunoSEQ multiplex PCR assay. For the multiplex PCR, a mixture combining 60 forward primers for TCR Vbeta segments and 13 reverse primers for TCR Jbeta segments was used. A multiplex PCR assay on genomic DNA amplified the CDR3 region of rearranged TCR beta genes. Amplified TCR beta libraries were sequenced as 87-base-pair reads on the Illumina HiSeq System. Turning to the authors' computational methods: A later analysis counted 65 million to 90 million unique TCR beta chains across the 550 to 750 repertoires, and approximately 11 million of these chains were shared by at least two donors. To remove PCR and sequencing errors, raw reads were error-corrected and collapsed into unique sequences using a nearest-neighbor algorithm that merged closely related sequences. V, D and J gene segments were assigned by aligning CDR3 sequences to IMGT reference sequences. For a sequence to be retained, at least a six-nucleotide match to both a V gene segment and a J gene segment was required. A rearrangement counted as productive if the CDR3 had no stop codons and remained in frame with V and J, and every other rearrangement counted as non-productive. Following IMGT convention, CDR3 was defined as the stretch from the second conserved V-encoded cysteine to the conserved J-encoded phenylalanine. The earlier analysis of 500 to 600 of the donors excluded sequences that lacked an unambiguous match to a single V gene segment. In an earlier analysis of roughly 600 of the donors, a V segment was called functional when productive rearrangements were above 56.7%, and segregating when the standard deviation between donors exceeded 5%. A statistical classification framework was developed to diagnose cytomegalovirus status using the catalog of TCR beta chain sequences. In a later analysis, V and J genes were assigned by comparing TCR nucleotide sequences against IMGT/GENE-DB human TR gene sequences. The TCRdist pipeline was used in a later analysis to assign CDR3 sequences and most-parsimonious VDJ recombination scenarios. In a later analysis, each TCR beta chain was defined by its CDR3 amino acid sequence together with its V-gene family, and reads lacking a unique V-gene family were excluded. In a later analysis, nearly 600 highly shared, low-generation-probability nucleotide sequences were removed to address suspected cross-contamination and a sequencing artifact. In a later analysis, a clonal expansion index for each public chain was calculated from normalized within-repertoire ranks of inferred template counts. Generation probabilities in a later analysis came from a VDJ recombination model fitted to out-of-frame rearrangements, and those results were checked against IGoR. In a later analysis, hypergeometric tests were used to score TCR-TCR, TCR-HLA and TCR-CMV co-occurrence, with a repertoire-size bias correction applied to TCR pairs. False discovery rates were estimated in a later analysis by permuting HLA or CMV assignments 20 times. In a later analysis, co-occurring TCRs were grouped using DBSCAN, with TCRdist sequence similarity added in when clustering inside HLA-allele-positive subsets. Co-occurrence clustering excluded repertoires with fewer than 30,000 or more than 120,000 public chains, plus five with anomalous nucleotide sharing. Imported from immuneACCESS, the table was reduced by TCRdb to in-frame sequences with V and J called. These copies leave out some clones; in studies compared against another copy, an unresolved V gene accounts for under half, and the cause of the remainder is not known. V and J calls plus clone size are reproduced from that table; the DNA served to infer D and trimming. This sample gives some 170,000 clones in total; 60% to 80% of them show up just once. Roughly 1.4% of the sample rests with the top ten.

These data are taken from a study of cytomegalovirus exposure and HLA in healthy donors (dated by TCRdb to 2016 to 2017). For the study in its entirety: According to an earlier analysis of a few hundred of the donors, about 179 million T cells yielded 90 million to 140 million unique TCR beta sequences and 276 Gb of sequence data. Of the 398 genotyped donors, approximately 80% fell in the genetic ancestry cluster associated with self-reported Caucasian donors. The aim of the study was to test whether cataloging public T cell receptors could identify signatures of past pathogen exposure. The later analysis used no new phenotypic data to find candidate immune exposures, relying instead on TCR beta sequences and their occurrence across donors. Using immunosequencing, the study profiled T cell repertoires from roughly 650 subjects and related those repertoires to cytomegalovirus serostatus. Class I and class II HLA loci were covered by the typing at four-digit resolution. About 320 gigabases of sequencing data and tens of millions of unique TCR sequences were included in an early release covering several hundred HLA-typed donors. Genome-wide SNP genotypes for about 65% of the 666 donors were used in a later genetic analysis, which treated that subset as a discovery cohort. Roughly five DR-DQ haplotypes were handled as single units for association and clustering, since linkage in the cohort was strong. Typing coverage varied by locus: roughly 620-640 donors for A, B, C, DRB1 and DQB1; roughly 560 for DQA1; over 600 for DPA1; 400 to 480 for DPB1. Donor age, sex, ethnicity and CMV serostatus were compiled alongside the repertoire data. To study patterns of TCR occurrence, a later analysis re-analyzed previously published TCR beta repertoires from under 750 donors and added high-resolution HLA genotyping. An earlier analysis of 587 of the donors applied high-throughput TCR beta sequencing to assess whether each TCR beta V gene segment acted as functional or pseudogenic. All discovery cohort repertoires had been generated using a single sequencing platform. In addition to the first cohort of approximately 650 subjects, a separate validation cohort of 130 or so different subjects was used. The study combined high-throughput TCR immunosequencing, statistical association of individual TCRs with disease status, and machine learning to predict cytomegalovirus infection status. Across about 380 genotyped donors of the cohort, an average of 235,054 unique TCR beta nucleotide sequences per donor were sequenced, and roughly a sixth of those sequences were non-productive. The study at large found these results: At a false discovery rate of 0.05, a later analysis linked 15,000 to 20,000 TCR beta sequences to specific HLA alleles. For the cohort, immune exposure information was limited to CMV serostatus. Linkage disequilibrium might explain the correlated functional status among segregating V segments, but an unknown experimental factor could not be excluded. Compared with the approximately 720-donor mean, donors in an Asian-associated ancestry cluster had fewer N-insertions in productive TCRs, according to a later genetic analysis. Cytomegalovirus status was reported to be diagnosed by the classifier with high specificity and sensitivity in both the original and validation cohorts. The presence/absence analyses assumed that sequencing depth was roughly uniform across donors, and that assumption may not be true. A further reported finding was that TCR beta sequences accurately predicted the HLA-A and HLA-B alleles for most subjects in the first cohort. In a later analysis, TCR association rates were found to vary across HLA loci, with the most associated TCRs seen for DRB1 alleles and the fewest for HLA-C alleles. Most TCR sequences were seen in very few donors, while some public TCRs were found in many individuals. Some IMGT-functional V segments, including TRBV6-2 and TRBV6-3, could not be told apart with the 87-base-pair reads, so those segments were excluded. In an earlier analysis of a few hundred of the donors, most TCR beta V segments were observed in productive rearrangements about 87% or about 30% of the time, broadly matching IMGT annotations. The cohort was sequenced for TCR beta chains only, and without alpha or paired-chain data the features that could be detected were limited. Because counts were too low, some 16 rarely observed V segments, including chromosome 9 orphons, were excluded from the earlier analysis of about 500 of the donors. A cluster of highly shared sequence variants was judged likely to represent a technical artifact of the sequencing pipeline. According to a later analysis, parvovirus B19, influenza, CMV and Epstein-Barr virus appeared linked to several top co-occurrence clusters. A later analysis found that most CMV-associated TCR beta chains appeared HLA-restricted, with HLA associations seemingly driven largely by CMV exposure. In a later analysis, HLA-associated TCR beta chains showed more clonal expansion and lower generation probabilities than non-associated chains that were equally common. In vitro tests confirmed that three of the cytomegalovirus-associated TCR beta chains recognize cytomegalovirus antigens. Strong co-occurrence of HLA alleles, especially DR and DQ, made assigning TCR associations to individual alleles difficult. The study listed 150 to 200 TCR beta chains as associated with cytomegalovirus. The authors suggested that the approach could potentially be generalized to other disease states and immunological phenotypes. A later genetic analysis associated a missense DCLRE1C variant with V-gene and J-gene trimming of TCR beta chains, and an independent cohort replicated the association. Because HLA typing was missing for some donors at each locus, association tests included only the typed subset.

V and J lose 2 bases and 2 bases, and a span of 8 bases separates them. The CDR3 has 14 amino acids, counting the end cysteine and phenylalanine. Only CDR3 DNA remains: 42 bases, in frame from the first base. The germline V gene specifies SGHTA as CDR1 and FQGNSA as CDR2. This clonotype originated in a man between 60 and 75 years old in good health and CMV-seronegative. The rearrangement combines TRBV7-2 with TRBJ2-3, with TRBD2 as a weak D call on 5 bases. Source material: PBMCs. The sequenced DNA: TGTGCCAGCAGCTTAAACGGGATCACAGATACGCAGTATTTT. This translates into CASSLNGITDTQYF.